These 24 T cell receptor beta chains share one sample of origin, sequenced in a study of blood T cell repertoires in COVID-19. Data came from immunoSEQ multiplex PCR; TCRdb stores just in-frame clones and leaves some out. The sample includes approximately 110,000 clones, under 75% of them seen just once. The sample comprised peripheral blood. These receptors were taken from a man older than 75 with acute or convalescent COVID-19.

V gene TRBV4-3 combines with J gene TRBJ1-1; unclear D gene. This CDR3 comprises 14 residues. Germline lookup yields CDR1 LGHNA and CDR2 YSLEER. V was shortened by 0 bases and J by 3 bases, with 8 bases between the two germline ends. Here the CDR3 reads CASSQDGGYTEAFF. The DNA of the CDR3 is TGCGCCAGCAGCCAAGACGGCGGATACACTGAAGCTTTCTTT.

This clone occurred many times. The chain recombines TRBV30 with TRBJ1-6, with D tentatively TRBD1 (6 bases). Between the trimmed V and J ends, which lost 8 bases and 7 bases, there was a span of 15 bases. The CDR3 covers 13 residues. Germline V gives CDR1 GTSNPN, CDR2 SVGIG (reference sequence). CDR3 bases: TGTGCCCGCAAAACAGGGTACAATTCACCCCTCCACTTT. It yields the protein CARKTGYNSPLHF.

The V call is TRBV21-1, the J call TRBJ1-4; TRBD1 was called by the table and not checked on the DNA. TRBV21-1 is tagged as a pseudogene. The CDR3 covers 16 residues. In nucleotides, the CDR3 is TGTGCCAGCAGCAAAGATGGAGACAGGGGGAATGAAAAACTGTTTTTT. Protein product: CASSKDGDRGNEKLFF.

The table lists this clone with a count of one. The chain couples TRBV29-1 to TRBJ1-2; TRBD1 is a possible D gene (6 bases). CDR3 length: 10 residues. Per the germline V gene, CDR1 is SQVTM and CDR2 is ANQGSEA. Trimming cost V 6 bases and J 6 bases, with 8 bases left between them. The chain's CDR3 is CSVGQNGYTF. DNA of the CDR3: TGCAGCGTCGGACAGAATGGCTACACCTTC.

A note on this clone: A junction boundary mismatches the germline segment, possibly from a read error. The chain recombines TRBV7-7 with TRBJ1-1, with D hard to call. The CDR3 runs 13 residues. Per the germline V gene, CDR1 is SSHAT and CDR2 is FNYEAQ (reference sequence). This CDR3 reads CASSLAADTEAFF. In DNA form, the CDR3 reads TGTGCTAGCAGCTTAGCGGCAGACACTGAAGCTTTCTTT. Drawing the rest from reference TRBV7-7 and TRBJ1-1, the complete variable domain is GAGVSQSPRYKVTKRGQDVTLRCDPISSHATLYWYQQALGQGPEFLTYFNYEAQPDKSGLPSDRFSAERPEGSISTLTIQRTEQRDSAMYRCASSLAADTEAFFGQGTRLTVV.

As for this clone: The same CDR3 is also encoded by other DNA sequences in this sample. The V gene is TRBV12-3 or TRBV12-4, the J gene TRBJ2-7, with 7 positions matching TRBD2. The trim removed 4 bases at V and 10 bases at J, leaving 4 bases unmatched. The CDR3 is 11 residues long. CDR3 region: CASSYERDQYF. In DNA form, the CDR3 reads TGTGCCAGCAGTTACGAGCGGGATCAGTACTTC.

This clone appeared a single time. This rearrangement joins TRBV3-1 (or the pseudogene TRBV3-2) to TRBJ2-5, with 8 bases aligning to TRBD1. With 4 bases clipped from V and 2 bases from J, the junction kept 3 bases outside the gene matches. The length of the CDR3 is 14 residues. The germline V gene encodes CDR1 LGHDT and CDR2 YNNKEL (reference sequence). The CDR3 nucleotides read TGTGCCAGCAGCCCTGGACAGGGTCAAGAGACCCAGTACTTC. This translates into CASSPGQGQETQYF.

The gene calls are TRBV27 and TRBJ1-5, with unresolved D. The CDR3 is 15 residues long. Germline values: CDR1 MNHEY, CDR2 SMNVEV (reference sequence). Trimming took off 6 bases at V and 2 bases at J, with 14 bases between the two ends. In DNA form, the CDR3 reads TGTGCCAGCAGGAGAGTGGGTAGCGGCAATCAGCCCCAGCATTTT. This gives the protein CASRRVGSGNQPQHF.

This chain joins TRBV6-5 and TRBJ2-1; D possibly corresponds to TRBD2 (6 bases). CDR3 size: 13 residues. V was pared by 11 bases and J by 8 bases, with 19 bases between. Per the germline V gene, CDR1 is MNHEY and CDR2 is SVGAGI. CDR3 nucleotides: TGTGCCGGTAGCAGGAGGGAGAACCATGAGCAGTTCTTC. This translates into CAGSRRENHEQFF.

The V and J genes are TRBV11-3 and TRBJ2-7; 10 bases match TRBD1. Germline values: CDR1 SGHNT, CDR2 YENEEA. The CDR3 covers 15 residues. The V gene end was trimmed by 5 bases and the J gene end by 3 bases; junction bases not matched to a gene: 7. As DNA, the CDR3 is TGTGCCAGCAGCCCCCCGGGGACAGGGGTCTACGAGCAGTACTTC. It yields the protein CASSPPGTGVYEQYF.

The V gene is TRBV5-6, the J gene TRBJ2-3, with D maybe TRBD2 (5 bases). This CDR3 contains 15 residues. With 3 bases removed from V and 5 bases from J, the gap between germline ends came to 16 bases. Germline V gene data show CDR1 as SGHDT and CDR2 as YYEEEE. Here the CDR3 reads CASSSAFRERDTQYF. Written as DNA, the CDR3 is TGTGCCAGCAGCTCGGCGTTCCGGGAACGAGATACGCAGTATTTT.

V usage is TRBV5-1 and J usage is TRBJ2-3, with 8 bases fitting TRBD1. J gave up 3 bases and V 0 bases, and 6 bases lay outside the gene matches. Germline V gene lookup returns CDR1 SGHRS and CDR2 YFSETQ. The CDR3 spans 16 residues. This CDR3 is CASSLGTGTGTDTQYF. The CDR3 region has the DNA TGCGCCAGCAGCTTGGGGACAGGGACGGGGACAGATACGCAGTATTTT.

CDR3 sequence reads: CASRAGGGNTIYF. In nucleotides, the CDR3 is TGTGCCAGCAGGGCGGGAGGGGGAAACACCATATATTTT. The J gene is TRBJ1-3, the V gene TRBV12-3 or TRBV12-4; no definite D call. The CDR3 loop spans 13 amino acids. Trimming shortened V by 6 bases and J by 4 bases, and 10 bases separated the two germline ends.

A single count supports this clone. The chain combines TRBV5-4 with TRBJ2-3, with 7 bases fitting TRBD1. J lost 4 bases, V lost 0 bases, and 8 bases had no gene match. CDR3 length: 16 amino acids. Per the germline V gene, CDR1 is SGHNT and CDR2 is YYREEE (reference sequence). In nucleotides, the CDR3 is TGTGCCAGCAGCTTGGGGGTCAGGGGGACGGCAGATACGCAGTATTTT. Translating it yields CASSLGVRGTADTQYF.

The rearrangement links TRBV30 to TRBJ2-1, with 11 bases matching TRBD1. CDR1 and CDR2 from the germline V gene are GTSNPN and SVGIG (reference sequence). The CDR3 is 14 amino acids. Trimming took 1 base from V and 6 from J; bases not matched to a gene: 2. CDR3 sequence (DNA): TGTGCCTGGAGTGGGGGGACAGGGGGCAATGAGCAGTTCTTC. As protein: CAWSGGTGGNEQFF. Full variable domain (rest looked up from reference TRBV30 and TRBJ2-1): SQTIHQWPATLVQPVGSPLSLECTVEGTSNPNLYWYRQAAGRGLQLLFYSVGIGQISSEVPQNLSASRPQDRQFILSSKKLLLSDSGFYLCAWSGGTGGNEQFFGPGTRLTVL.

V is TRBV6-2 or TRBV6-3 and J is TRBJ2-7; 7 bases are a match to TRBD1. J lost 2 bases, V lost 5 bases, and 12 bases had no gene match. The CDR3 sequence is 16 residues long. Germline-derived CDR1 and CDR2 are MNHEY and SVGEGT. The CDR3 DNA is TGTGCCAGCAGTCCCCCGCGACAGGGCGTTCCCTACGAGCAGTACTTC. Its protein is CASSPPRQGVPYEQYF.

CDR3 sequence (DNA): TGTGCCAGCAGTTACTCGTCCGCGGGAAGGGCCTACAATGAGCAGTTCTTC. Its protein is CASSYSSAGRAYNEQFF. The chain recombines TRBV6-2 or TRBV6-3 with TRBJ2-1, with D perhaps matching TRBD2 (6 bases). Trimming took 0 bases from V and 2 from J, leaving 14 bases between them. Germline V gene lookup returns CDR1 MNHEY and CDR2 SVGEGT. This CDR3 comprises 17 residues.

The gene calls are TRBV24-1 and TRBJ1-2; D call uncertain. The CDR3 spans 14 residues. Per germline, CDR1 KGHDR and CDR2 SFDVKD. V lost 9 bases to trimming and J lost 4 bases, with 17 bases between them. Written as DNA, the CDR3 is TGTGCCACCCAAGAGGGCCCAGGCAGCTATGGCTACACCTTC. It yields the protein CATQEGPGSYGYTF.

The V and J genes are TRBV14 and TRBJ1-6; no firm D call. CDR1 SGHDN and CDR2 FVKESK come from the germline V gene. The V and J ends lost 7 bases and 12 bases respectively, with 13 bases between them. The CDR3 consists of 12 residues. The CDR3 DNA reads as TGTGCCAGCATCTCCAAGATGAGACCCCTCCACTTT. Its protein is CASISKMRPLHF.

The CDR3 sequence is CASSPVWEGSRQPQHF. In DNA form, the CDR3 reads TGTGCCAGCAGCCCCGTCTGGGAGGGGTCGAGACAGCCCCAGCATTTT. The chain has TRBV7-2 and TRBJ1-5, with a weak D call TRBD1 (5 bases). There are 16 residues in the CDR3. Germline loops: CDR1 SGHTA, CDR2 FQGNSA. The germline V and J ends were trimmed by 5 bases and 7 bases, with 21 bases remaining between them.

The CDR3 DNA sequence: TGTGCCAGCATCTACAGGGACAGAAGACTAGCCAAAAACATTCAGTACTTC. Translating it yields CASIYRDRRLAKNIQYF. V and J are TRBV21-1 and TRBJ2-4; the table assigns TRBD1, which was not confirmed against the DNA. TRBV21-1 is noted as a pseudogene. CDR3 length: 17 residues.

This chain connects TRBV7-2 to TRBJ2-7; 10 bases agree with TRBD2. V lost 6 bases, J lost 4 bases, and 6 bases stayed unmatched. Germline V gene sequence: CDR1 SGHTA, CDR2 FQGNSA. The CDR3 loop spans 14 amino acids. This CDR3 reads CASSGLAEMYEQYF. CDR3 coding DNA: TGTGCCAGCAGTGGACTAGCGGAAATGTACGAGCAGTACTTC.

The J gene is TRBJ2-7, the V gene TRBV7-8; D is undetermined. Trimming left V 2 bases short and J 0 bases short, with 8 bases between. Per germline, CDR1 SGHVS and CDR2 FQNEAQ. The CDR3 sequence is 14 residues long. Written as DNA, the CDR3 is TGTGCCAGCAGCTTACTGGCCAGCTCCTACGAGCAGTACTTC. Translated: CASSLLASSYEQYF.

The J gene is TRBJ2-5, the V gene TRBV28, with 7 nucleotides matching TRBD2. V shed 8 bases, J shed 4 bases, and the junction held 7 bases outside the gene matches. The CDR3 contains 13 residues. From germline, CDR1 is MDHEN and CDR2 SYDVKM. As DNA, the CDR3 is TGTGCCAGCGGCCTGGGGGGGGGAGAGACCCAGTACTTC. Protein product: CASGLGGGETQYF.